This TCR beta chain appears in the sequencing data of a study of blood T cell repertoires in COVID-19 (dated by TCRdb to the early 2020s). Looking at the study overall: Samples covering the acute and convalescent phases of COVID-19 were provided by collaborators in the United States, Italy and Spain. The prospective study material was composed of cDNA or gDNA derived from T cells, B-cell-depleted T cells, or PBMCs. Subjects who had been exposed to COVID-19, were actively infected with it, or had recovered from it provided the deeply sampled blood TCRbeta repertoires that made up the dataset. The repertoires were released in a freely available public database intended as a resource for research on the immune response to SARS-CoV-2. Samples came from the ongoing ImmuneRACE study (first 160 participants) plus 1,254 subjects from 6 global collaborators. Nearly every sample came with metadata listing a de-identified subject ID, COVID-19 status, age in years and sex. Where HLA class I and class II types were available, the types were taken from metadata supplied by the sample provider, not from assay-based typing.

General study outcomes and caveats: The quantity of clinical and demographic metadata differed by source and by participant and was supplied without curation.

In the case of this clone: The antigen this receptor binds is unknown. There are no base qualities to consult, and no much larger clone falls within one base.

TCRbeta CDR3 regions were amplified from genomic DNA using the immunoSEQ Assay, a bias-controlled multiplex PCR. The published analysis was carried out like this. The number of nucleated cells in each sample was estimated from the amplification of reference gene primers within the assay. To quantify the absolute abundance of each unique TCRbeta CDR3 rearrangement, sequence reads were collapsed and filtered. For each sample, productive Simpson clonality was calculated by taking the square root of Simpson's diversity index across productive rearrangements. TCRdb took over this immuneACCESS table, retaining in-frame rearrangements with V and J assigned. Such tables are incomplete; in checked studies, under half of the missing clones stem from an unresolved V gene, and the remainder is unexplained. Clone size and V and J calls were adopted from that table, with D and trimming inferred from the DNA. Across this sample there are about 360,000 clones, with roughly 86% seen only once. Clones ranked in the top ten supply roughly 1.9% of the sample.

CDR1 SEHNR and CDR2 FQNEAQ are derived from the germline V gene (reference sequence). Trimming accounts for 4 bases at V and 7 bases at J, while the number of junction bases matched to no gene is 9. CDR3 length: 15 amino acids, cysteine to phenylalanine. CDR3 DNA only is kept here, 45 bases in frame from base 1. Participants in the prospective study were aged about 18 to 100 years, lived in approximately 26 United States geographic areas, and enrolled through a virtual design. To assign participants to cohorts, the prospective study relied on clinical history that participants themselves reported in a screening survey and a study questionnaire. In the prospective study, mobile phlebotomists collected whole blood, serum and a nasopharyngeal or oropharyngeal swab from each participant. Participants in the prospective study had the option to provide additional blood draws and questionnaires over a roughly 2-month period. Prospective study blood samples were shipped either frozen or at room temperature before DNA extraction.

The sequencing input was PBMCs or T cells enriched from blood (not recorded which). The receptor's source is a woman aged 40 to 50 with acute COVID-19. This chain is built from TRBV7-9 and TRBJ2-1; a stretch of 8 junction bases matches TRBD2. The CDR3 region has the sequence CASSYPGLEMNEQFF. At the DNA level, the sequence is TGTGCCAGCAGCTATCCGGGACTAGAGATGAATGAGCAGTTCTTC.